These 30 T cell receptor beta chains were all obtained from the same sample, sequenced in a study of cytomegalovirus exposure and HLA in healthy donors. PCR employed 60 Vbeta and 13 Jbeta primers. Sequencing was performed with immunoSEQ multiplex PCR; in TCRdb, only in-frame clones are kept and a portion is missing. The sample consists of about 170,000 clones, 70% to 80% of them appearing once. Sequenced input: PBMCs. The receptors come from a female donor in good health and CMV-seronegative.

The count of this clone is one. The V gene is TRBV20-1, the J gene TRBJ2-5, with a possible D match to TRBD2 (5 bases). Germline V gene lookup returns CDR1 DFQATT and CDR2 SNEGSKA (reference sequence). The length of the CDR3 is 11 residues. Trimming took off 7 bases at V and 2 bases at J, with 8 bases between the two ends. CDR3 nucleotides: TGCAGTGGCCGGGGTCAAGAGACCCAGTACTTC. This translates into CSGRGQETQYF.

V is TRBV27 and J is TRBJ2-3, with 9 positions matching TRBD1. Germline CDR1 MNHEY, CDR2 SMNVEV (reference sequence). The CDR3 totals 16 residues. V trimming: 2 bases; J trimming: 6 bases; junction bases outside the gene matches: 9. CDR3 amino acids: CASSLRVTGGKDTQYF. The CDR3, as DNA: TGTGCCAGCAGTTTAAGGGTCACAGGGGGCAAGGATACGCAGTATTTT.

This chain connects TRBV20-1 to TRBJ1-2; D is unresolved. Looked up from germline, CDR1 is DFQATT and CDR2 is SNEGSKA (reference sequence). The CDR3 loop spans 11 amino acids. Deletions cut 0 bases from V and 12 bases from J, with 11 bases between. The CDR3 loop reads CSARDWEGNTF. Here the CDR3 DNA reads TGCAGTGCTAGAGATTGGGAGGGTAACACCTTC.

The chain is built from TRBV19 and TRBJ1-1; the D is unclear. V lost 7 bases to trimming and J lost 1 base, with 10 bases between them. Germline CDR1 and CDR2: LNHDA and SQIVND (reference sequence). The CDR3 spans 13 residues. As DNA, the CDR3 is TGTGCCAGTAAGGACTCGGGGAACACTGAAGCTTTCTTT. This encodes CASKDSGNTEAFF.

The chain couples TRBV5-4 to TRBJ2-7; the match to TRBD1 covers 7 bases. This CDR3 is built from 17 residues. Germline CDR1 is SGHNT and CDR2 is YYREEE (reference sequence). Germline trimming cut 3 bases from V and 0 bases from J; bases unmatched to any gene: 12. CDR3 sequence reads: CASSSQKGARSSYEQYF. CDR3 in DNA: TGTGCCAGCAGCTCGCAAAAGGGGGCTAGGAGCTCCTACGAGCAGTACTTC.

This chain links TRBV28 with TRBJ1-2; TRBD1 aligns across 7 bases. The CDR3 contains 12 residues. Trimming cost V 8 bases and J 4 bases; bases outside gene matches: 4. Germline V gene data show CDR1 as MDHEN and CDR2 as SYDVKM. The CDR3 sequence: CASLRGSYGYTF. In nucleotides, the CDR3 is TGTGCCAGCCTCAGGGGGAGCTATGGCTACACCTTC.

The rearrangement joins TRBV7-3 to TRBJ2-1; 7 positions agree with TRBD2. V shed 4 bases, J shed 0 bases, and the junction held 9 bases outside the gene matches. The CDR3 length is 17 residues. Germline V gene sequence: CDR1 SGHTA, CDR2 FQGTGA. This CDR3 reads CASSSGRSHFSYNEQFF. The DNA for the CDR3 is TGTGCCAGCAGCTCCGGGAGGTCCCATTTCTCCTACAATGAGCAGTTCTTC.

The CDR3 here is CASSVVRGGRETQYF. DNA for the CDR3: TGTGCCAGCAGTGTAGTACGGGGGGGCAGAGAGACCCAGTACTTC. The chain links TRBV2 to TRBJ2-5; TRBD2 aligns across 8 bases. With 4 bases clipped from V and 4 bases from J, the junction kept 8 bases outside the gene matches. Germline V lookup: CDR1 SNHLY, CDR2 FYNNEI. The CDR3 runs to 15 residues.

On this clone itself: Other DNA sequences in the sample encode the same CDR3. This chain joins TRBV28 and TRBJ1-1; D not resolved. This CDR3 has 12 amino acids. Trimming cost V 2 bases and J 5 bases, with 6 bases left between them. Germline CDR1 and CDR2: MDHEN and SYDVKM. For the CDR3, the DNA is TGTGCCAGCAGTTTACGCGGAACTGAAGCTTTCTTT. Protein sequence: CASSLRGTEAFF.

This clone was found a few times. This chain links TRBV27 with TRBJ1-2; TRBD1 aligns across 7 bases. The CDR3 runs to 15 residues. In germline, CDR1 is MNHEY, CDR2 SMNVEV (reference sequence). J gave up 7 bases and V 4 bases, and 12 bases lay outside the gene matches. CDR3 nucleotides: TGTGCCAGCAGTTCGGAGGGGGCGGGGGGCCGTGGCTACACCTTC. This translates into CASSSEGAGGRGYTF.

This clone was counted between two and nine times. The chain is built from TRBV28 and TRBJ2-7, with 11 bases lining up with TRBD1. There are 15 residues in the CDR3. J gave up 4 bases and V 4 bases, and 6 bases lay outside the gene matches. Germline CDR1 MDHEN, CDR2 SYDVKM. CDR3 amino acids: CASSSGDRGRYEQYF. CDR3 nucleotide sequence: TGTGCCAGCAGTTCGGGGGACAGGGGGAGGTACGAGCAGTACTTC.

The chain combines TRBV19 with TRBJ1-1, with unresolved D. Looked up from germline, CDR1 is LNHDA and CDR2 is SQIVND (reference sequence). Deletions cut 6 bases from V and 0 bases from J, with 11 bases between. The CDR3 length is 14 residues. DNA for the CDR3: TGTGCCAGTAGCTCCACAATTATGAACACTGAAGCTTTCTTT. This encodes CASSSTIMNTEAFF.

The table lists this clone with a few counts. The gene calls are TRBV5-6 and TRBJ2-3, with a tentative D call TRBD2 (6 bases). Germline V lookup: CDR1 SGHDT, CDR2 YYEEEE. V lost 4 bases, J lost 6 bases, and 12 bases lay in between. CDR3 length equals 13 residues. The CDR3 DNA reads TGTGCCAGCAGCACTCCTAGCGTGGATACGCAGTATTTT. It is translated as CASSTPSVDTQYF.

To note about this clone: Other DNA variants within this sample encode the same CDR3. V is TRBV18 and J is TRBJ1-1; TRBD1 is a possible D gene (5 bases). V lost 3 bases and J lost 1, with 9 bases in between. Germline CDR1 reads KGHSH; CDR2 reads LQKENI. This CDR3 region has 14 residues. The CDR3 protein is CASSPGRGNTEAFF. The CDR3 DNA sequence: TGTGCCAGCTCACCTGGAAGGGGGAACACTGAAGCTTTCTTT.

The chain couples TRBV4-1 to TRBJ2-1, with a possible D match to TRBD2 (7 bases). This CDR3 contains 14 residues. Germline lookup yields CDR1 MGHRA and CDR2 YSYEKL. V lost 1 base to trimming and J lost 14 bases, with 18 bases between them. CDR3 loop: CASSQAFGGRDKFF. The DNA for the CDR3 is TGCGCCAGCAGCCAAGCCTTCGGGGGGAGGGACAAGTTCTTC.

The CDR3 DNA reads TGTGCCTGGAGTGTACGGACTAGCGGGGCGGGGGAGACCCAGTACTTC. Translating it yields CAWSVRTSGAGETQYF. The rearrangement joins TRBV30 to TRBJ2-5; 12 bases line up with TRBD2. The CDR3 has 16 residues. Per the germline V gene, CDR1 is GTSNPN and CDR2 is SVGIG (reference sequence). Germline trimming cut 0 bases from V and 5 bases from J; bases unmatched to any gene: 7. The variable domain in full, with the rest retrieved from reference TRBV30 and TRBJ2-5, is SQTIHQWPATLVQPVGSPLSLECTVEGTSNPNLYWYRQAAGRGLQLLFYSVGIGQISSEVPQNLSASRPQDRQFILSSKKLLLSDSGFYLCAWSVRTSGAGETQYFGPGTRLLVL.

The chain carries TRBV7-9 and TRBJ1-2, with 7 bases lining up with TRBD1. Germline trimming cut 5 bases from V and 4 bases from J; bases unmatched to any gene: 10. Germline CDR1 reads SEHNR; CDR2 reads FQNEAQ (reference sequence). This CDR3 spans 15 amino acids. The CDR3 DNA is TGTGCCAGCAGCCGAGGGGGCGCGGGTGGCTATGGCTACACCTTC. It specifies CASSRGGAGGYGYTF.

The chain couples TRBV7-9 to TRBJ2-5; D ambiguous. The length of the CDR3 is 13 residues. From germline, CDR1 is SEHNR and CDR2 FQNEAQ (reference sequence). Trimming took off 5 bases at V and 3 bases at J, with 10 bases between the two ends. CDR3 nucleotides: TGTGCCAGCAGCCCGGAGCTAAAAGAGACCCAGTACTTC. Its translation is CASSPELKETQYF. Complete variable domain (other parts from reference TRBV7-9 and TRBJ2-5): DTGVSQNPRHKITKRGQNVTFRCDPISEHNRLYWYRQTLGQGPEFLTYFQNEAQLEKSRLLSDRFSAERPKGSFSTLEIQRTEQGDSAMYLCASSPELKETQYFGPGTRLLVL.

The genes are TRBV6-6 and TRBJ1-2; D gene ambiguous. Trimming pared 6 bases from V and 4 bases from J, leaving 15 bases between. CDR1 is MNHNY and CDR2 is SVGAGI in the germline V gene (reference sequence). This CDR3 has 14 amino acids. Here the CDR3 reads CASRPRGPPYGYTF. In nucleotides, the CDR3 is TGTGCCAGCAGGCCCAGAGGGCCCCCCTATGGCTACACCTTC.

The genes are TRBV29-1 and TRBJ1-2; D unclear. Trimming shortened V by 1 base and J by 8 bases, and 11 bases separated the two germline ends. The V gene's germline CDR1 is SQVTM and CDR2 ANQGSEA. This CDR3 is 12 amino acids long. CDR3 in DNA: TGCAGCGTTGAAGTCGCCCTTGAGGGCTACACCTTC. Translated, it gives CSVEVALEGYTF.

For the CDR3, the DNA is TGTGCCAGCAAACTAGCGGGGGGTACTAATGAGCAGTTCTTC. Protein sequence: CASKLAGGTNEQFF. The rearrangement links TRBV27 to TRBJ2-1; 12 nucleotides match TRBD2. This CDR3 region has 14 residues. The V gene end was trimmed by 7 bases and the J gene end by 7 bases; junction bases not matched to a gene: 5. Germline CDR1 and CDR2: MNHEY and SMNVEV (reference sequence).

As regards this clone: At one boundary the junction diverges from the germline segment, which might be a read error. The gene calls are TRBV5-4 and TRBJ2-6; tentative D call: TRBD1 (5 bases). Germline CDR1 reads SGHNT; CDR2 reads YYREEE (reference sequence). This CDR3 spans 16 amino acids. CDR3 nucleotide sequence: TGTGCCAGCAGCTTGTTTTTAAGCTCTGGGGCCAACGGCCTGACTTTC. Protein sequence: CASSLFLSSGANGLTF.

V is TRBV2 and J is TRBJ2-7; D might be TRBD2 (6 bases). Looked up from germline, CDR1 is SNHLY and CDR2 is FYNNEI. V was clipped by 10 bases and J by 3 bases, with 19 bases between them. The CDR3 covers 14 residues. The CDR3 DNA is TGTGCCACGCAATCGGACTACGGCCTCTACGAGCAGTACTTC. Protein sequence: CATQSDYGLYEQYF.

This clone was observed a few times. The chain has TRBV6-4 and TRBJ2-3; 15 positions match TRBD2. There are 16 residues in the CDR3. Germline lookup yields CDR1 MRHNA and CDR2 SNTAGT. The J segment lost 3 bases and the V segment lost 6 bases, leaving 4 bases of the junction unmatched. The CDR3 nucleotides read TGTGCCAGCAGCGCCGGGACTAGCGGGGGGACAGATACGCAGTATTTT. It encodes CASSAGTSGGTDTQYF.

The rearrangement joins TRBV29-1 to TRBJ2-2; the match to TRBD2 covers 9 bases. This CDR3 comprises 16 residues. V lost 6 bases to trimming and J lost 5 bases; unmatched junction nucleotides: 13. CDR1 and CDR2 (germline): SQVTM, ANQGSEA. CDR3 region: CSVGALAGVKTGELFF. The CDR3 DNA reads TGCAGCGTGGGGGCCTTAGCGGGGGTAAAAACCGGGGAGCTGTTTTTT.

The chain employs TRBV18 and TRBJ2-7, with a weak D call TRBD1 (5 bases). The germline gives CDR1 KGHSH, CDR2 LQKENI. CDR3 length equals 13 residues. V was trimmed by 4 bases and J by 2 bases, leaving 9 bases between them. CDR3 sequence: CASSQGNTYEQYF. The DNA of the CDR3 is TGTGCCAGCTCACAGGGGAACACCTACGAGCAGTACTTC.

This rearrangement joins TRBV7-2 to TRBJ2-1, with D perhaps matching TRBD2 (5 bases). Trimming removed 5 bases from V and 4 bases from J, with 9 bases in between. The CDR3 sequence is 13 residues long. Germline CDR1 and CDR2: SGHTA and FQGNSA. The CDR3 loop is CASSIGVYNEQFF. The DNA of the CDR3 is TGTGCCAGCAGCATCGGGGTTTACAATGAGCAGTTCTTC. Combining the CDR3 with reference TRBV7-2 and TRBJ2-1 gives the whole variable domain GAGVSQSPSNKVTEKGKDVELRCDPISGHTALYWYRQSLGQGLEFLIYFQGNSAPDKSGLPSDRFSAERTGGSVSTLTIQRTQQEDSAVYLCASSIGVYNEQFFGPGTRLTVL.

This chain joins TRBV7-8 and TRBJ2-3, with D maybe TRBD1 (6 bases). Trimming took off 1 base at V and 3 bases at J, with 11 bases between the two ends. This CDR3 has 15 amino acids. Per germline, CDR1 SGHVS and CDR2 FQNEAQ. The DNA of the CDR3 is TGTGCCAGCAGCTTAGGGGGGCTAGGAACAGATACGCAGTATTTT. Its translation is CASSLGGLGTDTQYF.

The V gene is TRBV7-8, the J gene TRBJ2-7; 8 positions agree with TRBD2. The germline V gene encodes CDR1 SGHVS and CDR2 FQNEAQ. The CDR3 runs 12 residues. V lost 5 bases, J lost 4 bases, and 1 base stayed unmatched. CDR3 amino acids: CASSRGGYEQYF. CDR3 sequence (DNA): TGTGCCAGCAGCCGGGGGGGATACGAGCAGTACTTC. Full variable domain (remainder filled in from reference TRBV7-8 and TRBJ2-7): GAGVSQSPRYKVAKRGQDVALRCDPISGHVSLFWYQQALGQGPEFLTYFQNEAQLDKSGLPSDRFFAERPEGSVSTLKIQRTQQEDSAVYLCASSRGGYEQYFGPGTRLTVT.

This clone was observed a few times. This CDR3 reads CASSSSGYTEAFF. The CDR3 DNA sequence: TGCGCCAGCAGCTCATCAGGGTACACTGAAGCTTTCTTT. The chain carries TRBV5-1 and TRBJ1-1; a possible D gene is TRBD1 (5 bases). The CDR3 contains 13 residues. The germline V gene has CDR1 SGHRS and CDR2 YFSETQ. The germline V and J ends were trimmed by 3 bases and 3 bases, with 9 bases remaining between them. Full variable domain (remainder filled in from reference TRBV5-1 and TRBJ1-1): KAGVTQTPRYLIKTRGQQVTLSCSPISGHRSVSWYQQTPGQGLQFLFEYFSETQRNKGNFPGRFSGRQFSNSRSEMNVSTLELGDSALYLCASSSSGYTEAFFGQGTRLTVV.